This T cell receptor (beta chain) was observed in a study of T-cell reconstitution after alpha-beta-depleted transplantation in children. This clonotype was seen ten or more times. Germline V gives CDR1 MGHDK, CDR2 SYGVNS. The CDR3 extends over 13 amino acids. V lost 8 bases to trimming and J lost 2 bases, with 12 bases between them. Unique molecular identifiers featured in how the TCRbeta library was prepared. TCRdb re-called the PCR reads through MiXCR, storing one row per CDR3 protein. The sample lists about 230,000 distinct CDR3 sequences, around 9.7% seen once, with 5% to 6% in the top ten. The receptor comes from a human donor who donated a stem cell graft to a child with SCID. The source was PBMCs from the stem cell graft donor, collected from the stem cell graft. The rearrangement links TRBV25-1 to TRBJ1-1; D not resolved. In DNA form, the CDR3 reads TGTGCCAGCCGGGAGAGGAGAAACACTGAAGCTTTCTTT. It yields the protein CASRERRNTEAFF.